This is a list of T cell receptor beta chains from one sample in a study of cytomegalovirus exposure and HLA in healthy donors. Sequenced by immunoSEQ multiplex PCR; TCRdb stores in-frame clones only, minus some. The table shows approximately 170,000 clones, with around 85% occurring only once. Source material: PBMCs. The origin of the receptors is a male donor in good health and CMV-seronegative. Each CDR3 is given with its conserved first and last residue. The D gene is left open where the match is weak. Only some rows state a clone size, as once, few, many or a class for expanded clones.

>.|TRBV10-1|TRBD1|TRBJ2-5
TGCGCCAGCAGCCGGGACAGTCCTCAAGAGACCCAGTACTTC
CASSRDSPQETQYF
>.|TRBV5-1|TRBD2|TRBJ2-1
TGCGCCAGCAGCTTGACTAGCGGGGCGTACAATGAGCAGTTCTTC
CASSLTSGAYNEQFF
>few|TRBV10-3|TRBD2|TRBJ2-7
TGTGCCATCAGTAGACTAGCGGGGGACGAGCAGTACTTC
CAISRLAGDEQYF
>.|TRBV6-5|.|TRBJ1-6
TGTGCCAGCAGCCCTGGACTGCAGAATTCACCCCTCCACTTT
CASSPGLQNSPLHF
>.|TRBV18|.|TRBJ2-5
TGTGCCAGCTCAAAAGGGGATGCCCGAGAGACCCAGTACTTC
CASSKGDARETQYF
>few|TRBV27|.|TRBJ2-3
TGTGCCAGCAGTCCCACAGGGAACCCAGATACGCAGTATTTT
CASSPTGNPDTQYF
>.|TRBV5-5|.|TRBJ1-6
TGTGCCAGCAGCTTGGTGGTTTGGCCCCAGGTATTGACACCCCTCCACTTT
CASSLVVWPQVLTPLHF
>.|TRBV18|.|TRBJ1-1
TGTGCCAGCTTTACCTCGGGGGGGGACGCTTTCTTT
CASFTSGGDAFF
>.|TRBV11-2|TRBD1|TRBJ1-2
TGTGCCAGCAGCTCCTTTCCAACGGGACAGGGTTCCTACACCTTC
CASSSFPTGQGSYTF
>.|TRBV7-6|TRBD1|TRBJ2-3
TGTGCCACCGACAGGGGGGGGCTCAGCACAGATACGCAGTATTTT
CATDRGGLSTDTQYF
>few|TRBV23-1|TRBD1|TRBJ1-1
TGCGCCAGCGCCCGGGACAGGGGGATGAACACTGAAGCTTTCTTT
CASARDRGMNTEAFF
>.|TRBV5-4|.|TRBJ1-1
TGTGCCAGCAGCCCCGCCCGGGAGGGGAACACTGAAGCTTTCTTT
CASSPAREGNTEAFF
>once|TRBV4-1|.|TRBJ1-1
TGCGCCAGCAGCAAATGGACAGAGAACACTGAAGCTTTCTTT
CASSKWTENTEAFF
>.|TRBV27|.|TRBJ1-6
TGTGCCAGCAGTATCAACAGGTCCCGTTCACCCCTCCACTTT
CASSINRSRSPLHF
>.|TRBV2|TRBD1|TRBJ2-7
TGTGCCAGCAGTGATTTACCAAGGACAGGCCAAGGGTACGAGCAGTACTTC
CASSDLPRTGQGYEQYF
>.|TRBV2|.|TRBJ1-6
TGTGCCAGCAGATTGGGGGGGCGTAATTCACCCCTCCACTTT
CASRLGGRNSPLHF
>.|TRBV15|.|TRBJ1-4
TGTGCCACCAGCAGAGTCGGCGGAGGGGCGCGGGGACTGTTTTTT
CATSRVGGGARGLFF
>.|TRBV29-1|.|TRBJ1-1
TGCAGCTACGAACACGGGCAGGGGATTGGGAACACTGAAGCTTTCTTT
CSYEHGQGIGNTEAFF
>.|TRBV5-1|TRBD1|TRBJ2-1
TGCGCCAGCAGCCGGACAGGGGACCATACAAATGAGCAGTTCTTC
CASSRTGDHTNEQFF
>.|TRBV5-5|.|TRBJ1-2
TGTGCCAGCAGCTTGTTGGGGACTTTGAAAGGCTACACCTTC
CASSLLGTLKGYTF
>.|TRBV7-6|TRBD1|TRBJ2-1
TGTGCCAGCAGCTTATATTCTCCCTCCGGGACAGGGGGCTTGGCTGAGCAGTTCTTC
CASSLYSPSGTGGLAEQFF
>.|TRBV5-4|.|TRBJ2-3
TGTGCCAGCAGCTTGGCCGTTCAGGGAGGAACAGATACGCAGTATTTT
CASSLAVQGGTDTQYF
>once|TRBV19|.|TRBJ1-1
TGTGCCAGTAGCCGCGAGGGCAACACTGAAGCTTTCTTT
CASSREGNTEAFF
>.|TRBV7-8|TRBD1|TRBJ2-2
TGTGCCAGCAGCTCTATGACAGGGGTGGTCACCGGGGAGCTGTTTTTT
CASSSMTGVVTGELFF
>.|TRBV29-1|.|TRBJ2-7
TGCAGCGTTGCCCAGGGCTCCTACGAGCAGTACTTC
CSVAQGSYEQYF
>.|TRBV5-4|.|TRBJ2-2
TGTGCCAGCAGCCGCAGGGGGGCCAGGGAGCTGTTTTTT
CASSRRGARELFF
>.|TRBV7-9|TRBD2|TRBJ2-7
TGTGCCAGCAGCGCGTCTGGACTAGTCTACGAGCAGTACTTC
CASSASGLVYEQYF
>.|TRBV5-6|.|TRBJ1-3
TGTGCCAGCAGCTTTTTCTTTGGAAACACCATATATTTT
CASSFFFGNTIYF
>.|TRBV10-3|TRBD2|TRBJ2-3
TGTGCCATCAGTGGGCAGCTAGCGGGGGGATTCACAGATACGCAGTATTTT
CAISGQLAGGFTDTQYF
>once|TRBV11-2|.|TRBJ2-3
TGTGCCAGCAGCTTAGACCGCCAGAAAGATACGCAGTATTTT
CASSLDRQKDTQYF
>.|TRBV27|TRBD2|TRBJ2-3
TGTGCCAGCAGTTCGACTAGCGGTAGCACAGATACGCAGTATTTT
CASSSTSGSTDTQYF
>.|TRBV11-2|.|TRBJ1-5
TGTGCCAGCAGCTTGGGGCTAAATCAGCCCCAGCATTTT
CASSLGLNQPQHF
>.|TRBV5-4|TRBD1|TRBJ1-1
TGTGCCAGCACCCGAGGGGACAGGGCGATAGCTGAAGCTTTCTTT
CASTRGDRAIAEAFF
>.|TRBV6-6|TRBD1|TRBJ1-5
TGTGCCAGCAGATCAGGACAGGGTGGCAATCAGCCCCAGCATTTT
CASRSGQGGNQPQHF
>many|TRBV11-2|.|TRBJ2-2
TGTGCCAGCAGCTCGATAGCCGCCAGTAACACCGGGGAGCTGTTTTTT
CASSSIAASNTGELFF
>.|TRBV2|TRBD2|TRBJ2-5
TGTGCCAGCAGACCCCTAGCGGGGCCTCTGGAGACCCAGTACTTC
CASRPLAGPLETQYF
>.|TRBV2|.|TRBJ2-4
TGTGCCAGCAGTGCGCTCCGAGGTGCCAAAAACATTCAGTACTTC
CASSALRGAKNIQYF
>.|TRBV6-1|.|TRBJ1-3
TGTGCCAGCAGTGAGACGGGGAGGCAGTTTATCTCTGGAAACACCATATATTTT
CASSETGRQFISGNTIYF
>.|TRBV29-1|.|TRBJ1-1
TGCAGCGTTGACCAACAGGGTCGAGCTTTCTTT
CSVDQQGRAFF
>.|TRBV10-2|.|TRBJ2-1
TGCGCCAGCAGCGCGACTAAGCATGAGCAGTTCTTC
CASSATKHEQFF
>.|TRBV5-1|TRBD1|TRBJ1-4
TGCGCCAGCAGCACCGACAGGGGAGGTAATGAAAAACTGTTTTTT
CASSTDRGGNEKLFF
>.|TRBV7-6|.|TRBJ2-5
TGTGCCAGCAGCTTTGCAGGGCAAGAGACCCAGTACTTC
CASSFAGQETQYF
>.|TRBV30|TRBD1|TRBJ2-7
TGTGCCTGGATCCAGGGACAGGGTGAAGGCGAGCAGTACTTC
CAWIQGQGEGEQYF
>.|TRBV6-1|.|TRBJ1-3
TGTGCCAGCATTACAGGAGACTCTGGAAACACCATATATTTT
CASITGDSGNTIYF
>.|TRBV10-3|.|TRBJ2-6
TGTGCCATCAGTGAGTTGGTCAGGGGCCGCTCTGGGGCCAACGTCCTGACTTTC
CAISELVRGRSGANVLTF
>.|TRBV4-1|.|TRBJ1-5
TGCGCCAGCAGTCATCTAACCGGGACAAACAATCAGCCCCAGCATTTT
CASSHLTGTNNQPQHF
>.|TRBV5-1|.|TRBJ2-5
TGCGCCACCTCTAAGAGTTCCCAAGAGACCCAGTACTTC
CATSKSSQETQYF
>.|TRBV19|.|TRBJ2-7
TGTGCCAGTAGTGCAGCCGGGACAAACTACGAGCAGTACTTC
CASSAAGTNYEQYF
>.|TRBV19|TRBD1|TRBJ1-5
TGTGCCAGTAGTATCCGGACAGGGATCGGCAATCAGCCCCAGCATTTT
CASSIRTGIGNQPQHF
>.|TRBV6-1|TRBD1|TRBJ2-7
TGTGCCAGCAGTGCTCGACAGGGTATCTACGAGCAGTACTTC
CASSARQGIYEQYF
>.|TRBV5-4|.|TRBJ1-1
TGTGCCAGCAGCTTGGGCTCTTGGGGGCGGTTTGGAACTGAAGCTTTCTTT
CASSLGSWGRFGTEAFF
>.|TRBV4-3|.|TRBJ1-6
TGCGCCAGCAGCCAAGGCCTGGGCCGTCAGGATTCACCCCTCCACTTT
CASSQGLGRQDSPLHF
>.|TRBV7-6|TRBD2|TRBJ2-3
TGTGCCAGCAGCCTACTAGCGGGGGCCACAGATACGCAGTATTTT
CASSLLAGATDTQYF
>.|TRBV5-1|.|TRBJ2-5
TGCGCCAGCAGCCCTCCCGGGGAGAAGGAGACCCAGTACTTC
CASSPPGEKETQYF
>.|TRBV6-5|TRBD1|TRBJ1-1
TGTGCCAGCAGTTCTAAGGGACAGGGGGTTCCTGAAGCTTTCTTT
CASSSKGQGVPEAFF
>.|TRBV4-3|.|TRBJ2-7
TGCGCCAGCAGCCAAGAGATCGGGTCCACCTACGAGCAGTACTTC
CASSQEIGSTYEQYF
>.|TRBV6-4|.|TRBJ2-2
TGTGCCAGCAGTGAGGGACAGAACACCGGGGAGCTGTTTTTT
CASSEGQNTGELFF
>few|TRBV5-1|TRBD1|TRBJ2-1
TGCGCCAGCAGTATCCAGGGACAGGACGGATACAATGAGCAGTTCTTC
CASSIQGQDGYNEQFF
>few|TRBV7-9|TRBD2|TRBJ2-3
TGTGCCAGCAGCTCCTATAGCGGGGGGCCCATAGATACGCAGTATTTT
CASSSYSGGPIDTQYF
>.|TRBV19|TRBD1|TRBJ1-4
TGTGCCAGTAGTATTCGGACAGGACTAAATGAAAAACTGTTTTTT
CASSIRTGLNEKLFF